The 29 T cell receptor beta chains reported below all come from one sample, sequenced in a study of regulatory T cells in long-lasting Graves disease. CDR3-region Arm-PCR and iRepertoire HTBI primers produced the TCR beta libraries. Each CDR3 protein gets one entry after TCRdb re-called the multiplex PCR reads with MiXCR. This table has 500,000 to 700,000 distinct CDR3 sequences, around 15% appearing once. Time point described: newly diagnosed GD, antithyroid drugs for less than 3 months. The TCR library was made from RNA that had been extracted from PBMCs in TRIzol. This sample also appeared in a second study, on T cells in Graves' hyperthyroidism and ophthalmopathy.

The source was peripheral blood mononuclear cells (PBMCs), collected at new diagnosis, from a patient treated with antithyroid drugs. These receptors were obtained from a woman younger than 45 with Graves disease.

This clonotype was seen ten or more times. The chain recombines TRBV2 with TRBJ1-5; possible D gene TRBD1, 5 bases. This CDR3 comprises 16 residues. Germline lookup yields CDR1 SNHLY and CDR2 FYNNEI. Trimming shortened V by 3 bases and J by 0 bases, and 12 bases separated the two germline ends. CDR3 sequence: CASSEAGRVSNQPQHF. The CDR3 nucleotides are TGTGCCAGCAGTGAGGCAGGGAGGGTTAGCAATCAGCCCCAGCATTTT.

This clonotype was picked up one time. The chain combines TRBV12-3 or TRBV12-4 with TRBJ2-4, with 9 bases identical to TRBD1. The V and J ends lost 3 bases and 4 bases, in that order; junction bases with no gene match: 10. This CDR3 spans 17 amino acids. The CDR3 reads CASSFGTGHDGKNIQYF. As DNA, the CDR3 is TGTGCCAGCAGTTTTGGGACAGGGCATGACGGGAAAAACATTCAGTACTTC.

In this sample, this clonotype turned up many times. The genes are TRBV28 and TRBJ1-1; weak D call: TRBD1 (5 bases). The CDR3 runs to 12 residues. Germline V CDR1 and CDR2: MDHEN, SYDVKM. The germline V and J ends were trimmed by 7 bases and 8 bases, with 14 bases remaining between them. For the CDR3, the DNA is TGTGCCAGCACCGGGACGGGGAAGGAAGCTTTCTTT. Translating gives CASTGTGKEAFF.

At least ten counts were recorded for this clonotype. The chain combines TRBV12-3 or TRBV12-4 with TRBJ1-2; D not certain. V lost 4 bases and J lost 0, with 9 bases in between. This CDR3 is built from 14 residues. The CDR3 reads CASSSLPTNYGYTF. In DNA form, the CDR3 reads TGTGCCAGCAGTTCACTACCCACTAACTATGGCTACACCTTC.

The chain employs TRBV18 and TRBJ1-2; no clear D. V lost 0 bases and J lost 6, with 8 bases in between. CDR3 size: 13 residues. Germline V gives CDR1 KGHSH, CDR2 LQKENI. The CDR3 here is CASSPPTRDGYTF. In nucleotides, the CDR3 is TGTGCCAGCTCACCACCGACTCGAGATGGCTACACCTTC. Drawing the rest from reference TRBV18 and TRBJ1-2, the complete variable domain is NAGVMQNPRHLVRRRGQEARLRCSPMKGHSHVYWYRQLPEEGLKFMVYLQKENIIDESGMPKERFSAEFPKEGPSILRIQQVVRGDSAAYFCASSPPTRDGYTFGSGTRLTVV.

This clonotype was found many times. The chain has TRBV10-3 and TRBJ2-7; 8 bases align to TRBD1. This CDR3 region has 16 residues. Germline CDR1 reads ENHRY; CDR2 reads SYGVKD. Trimming took 10 bases from V and 3 from J; bases not matched to a gene: 17. CDR3 nucleotide sequence: TGTGCCACGCAGGGAAGTACCGGGACAGGAAACTACGAGCAGTACTTC. Translating it yields CATQGSTGTGNYEQYF.

This clonotype was seen repeatedly, ten times or more. CDR3 DNA sequence: TGTGCCTGGAGTGTAGGGCACACGAACACTGAAGCTTTCTTT. Encoded protein: CAWSVGHTNTEAFF. The V and J genes are TRBV30 and TRBJ1-1, with D hard to call. The V end was cut by 0 bases, the J end by 1 base, with 9 bases between. Per the germline V gene, CDR1 is GTSNPN and CDR2 is SVGIG (reference sequence). This CDR3 spans 14 amino acids.

A word on this clonotype: This may arise from a read error, as a much more abundant clone is one base away. The rearrangement joins TRBV6-1 to TRBJ2-3; tentatively, D is TRBD2 (6 bases). This CDR3 comprises 12 residues. Germline values: CDR1 MNHNS, CDR2 SASEGT. V dropped 5 bases and J dropped 15 bases, with 18 bases sitting between them. The CDR3 DNA is TGTGCCAGCAGTAAAACCTGGGGGAGGCCTTATTTT. Its protein is CASSKTWGRPYF.

This clonotype was observed a single time. This chain uses TRBV6-2 or TRBV6-3 with TRBJ1-5; possibly TRBD1 for D (5 bases). Trimming took off 8 bases at V and 0 bases at J, with 14 bases between the two ends. Germline CDR1 and CDR2: MNHEY and SVGEGT. The CDR3 has 15 residues. The CDR3 spells CASGGVLDSNQPQHF. The CDR3 nucleotides read TGTGCCAGCGGGGGGGTTTTGGATAGCAATCAGCCCCAGCATTTT.

This clonotype was counted only a few times. V usage is TRBV13 and J usage is TRBJ2-3; 8 positions match TRBD2. Losses at the gene ends were 3 bases for V and 3 bases for J; bases not matched to a gene: 8. The CDR3 is 16 residues long. CDR1 is PRHDT, CDR2 FYEKMQ, per germline (reference sequence). CDR3 region: CASSFTGGEGTDTQYF. In DNA form, the CDR3 reads TGTGCCAGCAGCTTTACGGGAGGGGAGGGTACAGATACGCAGTATTTT.

The chain employs TRBV4-1 and TRBJ2-3, with D maybe TRBD2 (5 bases). CDR1 is MGHRA and CDR2 is YSYEKL in the germline V gene. V dropped 5 bases and J dropped 2 bases, with 8 bases sitting between them. This CDR3 is 13 amino acids long. This chain's CDR3 is CASSVSATDTQYF. In DNA, the CDR3 is TGCGCCAGCAGCGTTAGCGCCACAGATACGCAGTATTTT.

The V gene is TRBV6-1, the J gene TRBJ2-5; D may be TRBD2 (6 bases). CDR3 size: 17 residues. Germline CDR1 and CDR2: MNHNS and SASEGT. V was trimmed by 6 bases and J by 2 bases, leaving 22 bases between them. CDR3 region: CASSKSGAPGRQETQYF. CDR3 sequence (DNA): TGTGCCAGCAGCAAGTCGGGAGCTCCCGGTAGACAAGAGACCCAGTACTTC.

This clonotype occurred a few times. This chain joins TRBV5-8 and TRBJ2-7; TRBD1 matches at 7 bases. The CDR3 sequence is 14 residues long. Germline V CDR1 and CDR2: SGHTS, YDEGEE. Trimming took 7 bases from V and 3 from J; bases not matched to a gene: 10. CDR3 DNA: TGTGCCAGCTCCCGACAGGGCGTCGTCTACGAGCAGTACTTC. As protein: CASSRQGVVYEQYF.

In its sample, this clonotype was seen many times. This chain uses TRBV12-3 or TRBV12-4 with TRBJ2-3, with D perhaps matching TRBD2 (6 bases). The CDR3 extends over 16 amino acids. V dropped 5 bases and J dropped 2 bases, with 17 bases sitting between them. CDR3 nucleotides: TGTGCCAGCAGTATGACCGGGGGAACCCACACAGATACGCAGTATTTT. This translates into CASSMTGGTHTDTQYF.

The chain is built from TRBV10-1 and TRBJ1-2; no clear D gene. The CDR3 totals 13 residues. Per germline, CDR1 WNHNN and CDR2 SYGVQD (reference sequence). The V and J ends lost 2 bases and 3 bases respectively, with 7 bases between them. The chain's CDR3 is CASSEGRYYGYTF. For the CDR3, the DNA is TGCGCCAGCAGTGAGGGTCGGTACTATGGCTACACCTTC.

This clonotype came up many times. The J gene is TRBJ1-1, the V gene TRBV12-3 or TRBV12-4, with 9 bases matching TRBD1. This CDR3 spans 12 amino acids. The junction had 4 bases not matched to a gene; V was cut back by 5 bases and J by 9 bases. DNA of the CDR3: TGTGCCAGCAGTCGGGACAGGGTAAAAGCTTTCTTT. Amino acids: CASSRDRVKAFF.

This clonotype was seen only a few times. This sequence joins TRBV5-1 and TRBJ2-5, with a weak D call TRBD1 (5 bases). This CDR3 region has 14 residues. CDR1 and CDR2 from the germline V gene are SGHRS and YFSETQ. Trimming removed 2 bases from V and 2 bases from J, with 10 bases in between. The DNA of the CDR3 is TGCGCCAGCAGCTTTTCACCAGGGCAAGAGACCCAGTACTTC. Protein sequence: CASSFSPGQETQYF.

This clonotype was recorded many times. The chain uses TRBV28 and TRBJ1-2, with D possibly being TRBD1 (5 bases). Germline V CDR1 and CDR2: MDHEN, SYDVKM. The germline V and J ends were trimmed by 6 bases and 2 bases, with 16 bases remaining between them. The CDR3 runs to 15 residues. The CDR3, as DNA: TGTGCCAGCAGGACAGATAAGTCCCGGAACTATGGCTACACCTTC. Translating it yields CASRTDKSRNYGYTF.

The chain is built from TRBV29-1 and TRBJ1-2, with TRBD1 identical over 10 bases. The CDR3 has 14 amino acids. With 5 bases clipped from V and 1 base from J, the junction kept 4 bases outside the gene matches. Germline V CDR1 and CDR2: SQVTM, ANQGSEA. CDR3 amino acids: CSVRDRGLNYGYTF. Here the CDR3 DNA reads TGCAGCGTTAGGGACAGGGGTCTTAACTATGGCTACACCTTC.

This clonotype was seen a few times. This chain links TRBV7-9 with TRBJ1-1, with a weak D call TRBD1 (6 bases). There are 14 residues in the CDR3. The V gene lost 5 bases and the J gene lost 3 bases, with 13 bases spanning the gap. CDR1 and CDR2 from the germline V gene are SEHNR and FQNEAQ (reference sequence). CDR3 in amino acids: CASSATGADTEAFF. As DNA, the CDR3 is TGTGCCAGCAGCGCTACGGGGGCGGACACTGAAGCTTTCTTT.

The sample holds many counts of this clonotype. V gene TRBV7-8 combines with J gene TRBJ2-1; D is unclear. The CDR3 loop spans 15 amino acids. The germline V gene has CDR1 SGHVS and CDR2 FQNEAQ. V lost 3 bases and J lost 2, with 11 bases in between. In DNA, the CDR3 is TGTGCCAGCAGCTTGATGGACCTTACCTACAATGAGCAGTTCTTC. Amino acid sequence: CASSLMDLTYNEQFF. Together with reference TRBV7-8 and TRBJ2-1, the CDR3 gives the full variable domain: GAGVSQSPRYKVAKRGQDVALRCDPISGHVSLFWYQQALGQGPEFLTYFQNEAQLDKSGLPSDRFFAERPEGSVSTLKIQRTQQEDSAVYLCASSLMDLTYNEQFFGPGTRLTVL.

The sample holds many counts of this clonotype. The V gene is TRBV6-2 or TRBV6-3, the J gene TRBJ1-1; perhaps TRBD1 as D (6 bases). Germline CDR1 MNHEY, CDR2 SVGEGT. V was pared by 8 bases and J by 2 bases, with 15 bases between. CDR3 length: 14 residues. The CDR3 DNA follows: TGTGCCAGCGGGATGGGGGGCCTTAACACTGAAGCTTTCTTT. This encodes CASGMGGLNTEAFF.

This clonotype was counted many times. J is TRBJ1-2 and V is TRBV28; TRBD1 aligns across 9 bases. Germline trimming cut 5 bases from V and 7 bases from J; bases unmatched to any gene: 11. The CDR3 extends over 15 amino acids. The germline V gene has CDR1 MDHEN and CDR2 SYDVKM. The CDR3 sequence: CASSPSGQGSGGYTF. The DNA for the CDR3 is TGTGCCAGCAGTCCCAGCGGACAGGGGTCTGGTGGCTACACCTTC.

This clonotype was seen repeatedly, ten times or more. J is TRBJ2-3 and V is TRBV15; tentatively, D is TRBD2 (7 bases). The CDR3 length is 15 residues. The germline V gene encodes CDR1 LNHNV and CDR2 YYDKDF (reference sequence). Trimming cost V 9 bases and J 2 bases, with 18 bases left between them. In nucleotides, the CDR3 is TGTGCCACTGAAGGAGGGGGGGGATTCACAGATACGCAGTATTTT. Its protein product is CATEGGGGFTDTQYF.

This clonotype was seen repeatedly, ten times or more. CDR3 nucleotide sequence: TGTGCCAGCAGTGACGGGACCCTTACAGGGGAGACCCAGTACTTC. The encoded protein is CASSDGTLTGETQYF. The chain employs TRBV2 and TRBJ2-5; D might be TRBD1 (6 bases). V shed 3 bases and J shed 5 bases, with 16 bases lying between them. Germline CDR1 SNHLY, CDR2 FYNNEI. The CDR3 is made up of 15 amino acids.

With regard to this clonotype: A much larger clone sits a single nucleotide away, making a read error possible. The V call is TRBV6-2 or TRBV6-3, the J call TRBJ2-3, with 9 bases aligning to TRBD1. The CDR3 loop spans 16 amino acids. The germline V gene encodes CDR1 MNHEY and CDR2 SVGEGT. Trimming took 5 bases from V and 5 from J; bases not matched to a gene: 11. For the CDR3, the DNA is TGTGCCAGCAGTGCGGGACAGGGAGGGGCCATAGATACGCAGTATTTT. Translation: CASSAGQGGAIDTQYF.

At least ten counts were recorded for this clonotype. The CDR3 is CASQGAYEQYF. In DNA, the CDR3 is TGTGCCAGCCAGGGGGCCTACGAGCAGTACTTC. This chain links TRBV2 with TRBJ2-7; 7 bases agree with TRBD1. Germline loops: CDR1 SNHLY, CDR2 FYNNEI. This CDR3 has 11 residues. The V segment lost 8 bases and the J segment 2 bases; nucleotides outside the gene matches: 0.

This clonotype was recorded once. V is TRBV19 and J is TRBJ2-3; D is perhaps TRBD2 (5 bases). V gave up 4 bases and J gave up 2 bases, with 16 bases separating them. The CDR3 spans 16 residues. Germline V gene sequence: CDR1 LNHDA, CDR2 SQIVND (reference sequence). Written as DNA, the CDR3 is TGTGCCAGTAGTACCCGAGCGGTTTCACTCACAGATACGCAGTATTTT. Translation gives CASSTRAVSLTDTQYF. The variable domain in full, completed from reference TRBV19 and TRBJ2-3, reads DGGITQSPKYLFRKEGQNVTLSCEQNLNHDAMYWYRQDPGQGLRLIYYSQIVNDFQKGDIAEGYSVSREKKESFPLTVTSAQKNPTAFYLCASSTRAVSLTDTQYFGPGTRLTVL.

The chain has TRBV14 and TRBJ2-3; the D call may be TRBD1 or TRBD2 (6 bases each). Trimming took off 6 bases at V and 2 bases at J, with 15 bases between the two ends. Germline values: CDR1 SGHDN, CDR2 FVKESK. This CDR3 comprises 15 residues. The CDR3 DNA is TGTGCCAGCAGTACAGGGACTTTCATCACAGATACGCAGTATTTT. Its translation is CASSTGTFITDTQYF.